These 31 T cell receptor beta chains came from one sample sequenced in a study of persistence of HIV-infected CD4 T cells. The immunoSEQ assay was version 4, run in survey mode. Sequencing used immunoSEQ multiplex PCR; TCRdb keeps in-frame clones, though not all of them. The sample records roughly 32,000 clones, roughly 82% being singletons. Their cognate antigens are unknown. Lysates of CMV-infected fibroblasts at roughly 10 ug/mL stimulated these cells. CD40L-negative CD69-negative CD45RO-high memory CD4+ T cells were sorted as populations depleted of antigen-responding cells. Sequenced material: CD4+ T cells sorted from PBMCs after approximately 19-hour stimulation, taken from a patient who received antiretroviral therapy. These receptor sequences come from an adult man with HIV who was CMV-seropositive.

This rearrangement joins TRBV14 to TRBJ1-1; D ambiguous. Trimming removed 0 bases at V and 5 bases at J, with 7 bases between. Germline CDR1 is SGHDN and CDR2 is FVKESK. The CDR3 length is 13 residues. As DNA, the CDR3 is TGTGCCAGCAGCCAAGAGTTACGGACTGAAGCTTTCTTT. Protein product: CASSQELRTEAFF.

The chain joins TRBV20-1 to TRBJ1-1; tentatively, D is TRBD1 (5 bases). Germline assignment: CDR1 DFQATT and CDR2 SNEGSKA (reference sequence). The CDR3 length is 11 residues. V shed 3 bases and J shed 10 bases, with 12 bases lying between them. The chain's CDR3 is CSARGAGRAFF. The CDR3 DNA reads as TGCAGTGCTAGGGGAGCAGGGAGAGCTTTCTTT.

V and J are TRBV7-8 and TRBJ1-4, with unresolved D. Per germline, CDR1 SGHVS and CDR2 FQNEAQ. The CDR3 sequence is 12 residues long. The V end lost 2 bases, the J end lost 8 bases, and 6 bases lay between the germline ends. The CDR3: CASSLSREKLFF. In DNA form, the CDR3 reads TGTGCCAGCAGCTTAAGTCGCGAAAAACTGTTTTTT.

V and J are TRBV6-5 and TRBJ1-6; a possible D gene is TRBD1 (5 bases). V was pared by 5 bases and J by 9 bases, with 17 bases between. The CDR3 covers 15 residues. Germline CDR1 MNHEY, CDR2 SVGAGI. Written as DNA, the CDR3 is TGTGCCAGCAGTCCCCCGGGAGGGGTTGCTTCACCCCTCCACTTT. It encodes CASSPPGGVASPLHF.

The chain uses TRBV9 and TRBJ2-6, with D maybe TRBD2 (5 bases). CDR1 and CDR2 from the germline V gene are SGDLS and YYNGEE. This CDR3 contains 16 residues. Trimming pared 4 bases from V and 2 bases from J, leaving 13 bases between. The CDR3 nucleotides are TGTGCCAGCAGCCCCTCCCGGGGAACTGGGGCCAACGTCCTGACTTTC. Its translation: CASSPSRGTGANVLTF. The full variable domain, completed using reference TRBV9 and TRBJ2-6, is DSGVTQTPKHLITATGQRVTLRCSPRSGDLSVYWYQQSLDQGLQFLIQYYNGEERAKGNILERFSAQQFPDLHSELNLSSLELGDSALYFCASSPSRGTGANVLTFGAGSRLTVL.

This clone has only one observation. The chain has TRBV3-1 (or the pseudogene TRBV3-2) and TRBJ2-6; D may match TRBD1 or TRBD2 (5 bases each). The length of the CDR3 is 18 residues. V shed 3 bases and J shed 0 bases, with 15 bases lying between them. Germline V gene lookup returns CDR1 LGHDT and CDR2 YNNKEL (reference sequence). This chain's CDR3 is CASSHAGTALSGANVLTF. The CDR3, as DNA: TGTGCCAGCAGCCATGCCGGGACGGCCCTCTCTGGGGCCAACGTCCTGACTTTC.

V is TRBV7-9 and J is TRBJ1-4; no clear D. Germline CDR1 SEHNR, CDR2 FQNEAQ (reference sequence). V lost 4 bases and J 3 bases, leaving 12 bases between the germline ends. The CDR3 loop spans 15 amino acids. DNA of the CDR3: TGTGCCAGCAGCTCCCCTTTGGGTGCTAATGAAAAACTGTTTTTT. Amino acid sequence: CASSSPLGANEKLFF.

For the CDR3, the DNA is TGTGCCAGCAGCTTCGGAGGGAGAGCTAGCACAGATACGCAGTATTTT. This sequence encodes CASSFGGRASTDTQYF. The chain uses TRBV11-3 and TRBJ2-3; D might be TRBD2 (6 bases). The V gene's germline CDR1 is SGHNT and CDR2 YENEEA. The V and J ends lost 3 bases and 0 bases respectively, with 13 bases between them. The CDR3 sequence is 16 residues long.

V gene TRBV6-6 combines with J gene TRBJ2-4; 7 nucleotides agree with TRBD1. The CDR3 covers 16 residues. The trim removed 6 bases at V and 0 bases at J, leaving 8 bases unmatched. The germline gives CDR1 MNHNY, CDR2 SVGAGI (reference sequence). In DNA form, the CDR3 reads TGTGCCAGCAGCCCGGGACAGCAACTAGCCAAAAACATTCAGTACTTC. This encodes CASSPGQQLAKNIQYF.

CDR3 residues: CAWSPGQGPTDTQYF. DNA for the CDR3: TGTGCCTGGAGTCCGGGACAGGGCCCGACAGATACGCAGTATTTT. This chain uses TRBV30 with TRBJ2-3; 9 nucleotides align to TRBD1. The CDR3 runs 15 residues. Unmatched junction bases numbered 6, after V lost 2 bases and J lost 3 bases. Germline V gene lookup returns CDR1 GTSNPN and CDR2 SVGIG (reference sequence).

This chain connects TRBV2 to TRBJ1-1; maybe TRBD1 (6 bases). This CDR3 comprises 15 residues. The germline CDR1 and CDR2 sequences are SNHLY and FYNNEI. With 8 bases removed from V and 0 bases from J, the gap between germline ends came to 16 bases. The CDR3 DNA reads TGTGCCAGCCCGGGGGGCGAAGGGATGAACACTGAAGCTTTCTTT. This codes for CASPGGEGMNTEAFF. Complete variable domain (other parts from reference TRBV2 and TRBJ1-1): EPEVTQTPSHQVTQMGQEVILRCVPISNHLYFYWYRQILGQKVEFLVSFYNNEISEKSEIFDDQFSVERPDGSNFTLKIRSTKLEDSAMYFCASPGGEGMNTEAFFGQGTRLTVV.

The gene calls are TRBV5-1 and TRBJ2-1; 7 bases are shared with TRBD1. This CDR3 has 14 residues. With V trimmed by 2 bases and J by 7 bases, 6 bases remained unmatched. Germline assignment: CDR1 SGHRS and CDR2 YFSETQ. The CDR3 nucleotides are TGCGCCAGCAGCTTCCGACAGGGTTTGAATGAGCAGTTCTTC. This sequence encodes CASSFRQGLNEQFF.

The chain joins TRBV7-8 to TRBJ1-3, with 7 bases lining up with TRBD1. CDR1 and CDR2 (germline): SGHVS, FQNEAQ. Trimming cost V 5 bases and J 4 bases; bases outside gene matches: 5. CDR3 length equals 14 residues. The CDR3, as DNA: TGTGCCAGCAGCCCTCAGGACAGGGGAAACACCATATATTTT. Its protein product is CASSPQDRGNTIYF.

The chain employs TRBV12-5 and TRBJ1-2; weak D call: TRBD1 (5 bases). CDR3 length: 14 residues. CDR1 and CDR2 (germline): LGHNT, FRNRAP. With 3 bases removed from V and 6 bases from J, the gap between germline ends came to 14 bases. For the CDR3, the DNA is TGTGCTAGTGGTTTTTCCGGCAGGGCCCATGGCTACACCTTC. The encoded protein is CASGFSGRAHGYTF.

The rearrangement links TRBV5-1 to TRBJ1-4, with 7 bases fitting TRBD1. CDR1 is SGHRS, CDR2 YFSETQ, per germline. V lost 0 bases, J lost 0 bases, and 8 bases stayed unmatched. This CDR3 has 18 amino acids. This CDR3 reads CASSLGRGVSSTNEKLFF. The CDR3 region has the DNA TGCGCCAGCAGCTTGGGCAGGGGGGTTTCATCAACTAATGAAAAACTGTTTTTT.

This clone showed up just once. The chain recombines TRBV12-3 or TRBV12-4 with TRBJ1-5; weak D call: TRBD1 (5 bases). The CDR3 runs to 12 residues. Trimming pared 3 bases from V and 7 bases from J, leaving 7 bases between. The CDR3 sequence is CASSFGGQPQHF. The CDR3 region has the DNA TGTGCCAGCAGTTTCGGGGGACAGCCCCAGCATTTT.

The chain has TRBV7-2 and TRBJ1-5; TRBD1 might be the D (6 bases). Germline CDR1 SGHTA, CDR2 FQGNSA. This CDR3 has 15 residues. Trimming stripped 0 bases from V and 4 bases from J, with 10 bases between. CDR3 amino acids: CASSLAGGGNQPQHF. The CDR3 DNA follows: TGTGCCAGCAGCTTAGCTGGGGGCGGTAATCAGCCCCAGCATTTT. Variable domain in full (rest from reference TRBV7-2 and TRBJ1-5): GAGVSQSPSNKVTEKGKDVELRCDPISGHTALYWYRQSLGQGLEFLIYFQGNSAPDKSGLPSDRFSAERTGGSVSTLTIQRTQQEDSAVYLCASSLAGGGNQPQHFGDGTRLSIL.

This clone came up a few times. The CDR3 spells CASSLGGRWNTEAFF. The CDR3 DNA reads TGTGCCAGCAGCTTAGGAGGTCGGTGGAACACTGAAGCTTTCTTT. V and J are TRBV13 and TRBJ1-1; D gene ambiguous. V gave up 0 bases and J gave up 1 base, with 9 bases separating them. Germline-derived CDR1 and CDR2 are PRHDT and FYEKMQ (reference sequence). The CDR3 runs to 15 residues.

The chain is built from TRBV14 and TRBJ1-2, with D hard to call. This CDR3 is 15 amino acids long. The germline V gene encodes CDR1 SGHDN and CDR2 FVKESK. Trimming took 0 bases from V and 8 from J, leaving 16 bases between them. Written as DNA, the CDR3 is TGTGCCAGCAGCCAAGATCCCATAGGAGGGTTAGGCTACACCTTC. Amino acids: CASSQDPIGGLGYTF.

This chain connects TRBV7-9 to TRBJ2-3; tentative D call: TRBD1 (5 bases). The germline gives CDR1 SEHNR, CDR2 FQNEAQ (reference sequence). This CDR3 spans 14 amino acids. Trimming cost V 5 bases and J 0 bases, with 9 bases left between them. This CDR3 reads CASSLQVSTDTQYF. In DNA form, the CDR3 reads TGTGCCAGCAGCCTACAGGTTAGCACAGATACGCAGTATTTT. Filled out from reference TRBV7-9 and TRBJ2-3, the complete variable domain reads DTGVSQNPRHKITKRGQNVTFRCDPISEHNRLYWYRQTLGQGPEFLTYFQNEAQLEKSRLLSDRFSAERPKGSFSTLEIQRTEQGDSAMYLCASSLQVSTDTQYFGPGTRLTVL.

This chain joins TRBV5-4 and TRBJ2-1; D is unclear. CDR1 is SGHNT, CDR2 YYREEE, per germline (reference sequence). Trimming cost V 1 base and J 7 bases, with 9 bases left between them. The CDR3 length is 13 residues. CDR3 amino acids: CASSLIPTNEQFF. DNA for the CDR3: TGTGCCAGCAGCTTGATCCCGACTAATGAGCAGTTCTTC. The full variable domain, rest sourced from reference TRBV5-4 and TRBJ2-1, is ETGVTQSPTHLIKTRGQQVTLRCSSQSGHNTVSWYQQALGQGPQFIFQYYREEENGRGNFPPRFSGLQFPNYSSELNVNALELDDSALYLCASSLIPTNEQFFGPGTRLTVL.

In regard to this clone: This sample also contains other DNA sequences that code for the same CDR3. The J gene is TRBJ1-4, the V gene TRBV7-8; D unresolved. Germline V lookup: CDR1 SGHVS, CDR2 FQNEAQ. The CDR3 covers 12 residues. The V gene lost 3 bases and the J gene lost 8 bases, with 7 bases spanning the gap. In DNA form, the CDR3 reads TGTGCCAGCAGCTTGGTGTCCGAAAAACTGTTTTTT. It specifies CASSLVSEKLFF.

V and J are TRBV5-1 and TRBJ2-7; 14 bases line up with TRBD2. Germline V gives CDR1 SGHRS, CDR2 YFSETQ. The V segment lost 0 bases and the J segment 1 base; nucleotides outside the gene matches: 3. CDR3 length: 17 amino acids. CDR3 DNA: TGCGCCAGCAGCTTGGGGACTAGCGGGAGGAGGTCCTACGAGCAGTACTTC. Its protein is CASSLGTSGRRSYEQYF.

The chain carries TRBV5-5 and TRBJ1-1; D is unresolved. The CDR3 consists of 12 residues. Germline loops: CDR1 SGHKS, CDR2 YYEKEE (reference sequence). V lost 0 bases to trimming and J lost 8 bases, with 8 bases between them. CDR3 residues: CASSLVIREAFF. CDR3 sequence (DNA): TGTGCCAGCAGCTTGGTCATCAGGGAAGCTTTCTTT. Combining the CDR3 with reference TRBV5-5 and TRBJ1-1 gives the whole variable domain DAGVTQSPTHLIKTRGQQVTLRCSPISGHKSVSWYQQVLGQGPQFIFQYYEKEERGRGNFPDRFSARQFPNYSSELNVNALLLGDSALYLCASSLVIREAFFGQGTRLTVV.

This sequence joins TRBV19 and TRBJ2-3; no definite D call. V was clipped by 6 bases and J by 8 bases, with 15 bases between them. The germline V gene encodes CDR1 LNHDA and CDR2 SQIVND (reference sequence). The CDR3 contains 13 residues. The CDR3 DNA is TGTGCCAGTAGCTTCGGACGGGCGATTACGCAGTATTTT. It is translated as CASSFGRAITQYF.

CDR3 amino acids: CASSARTGNTGELFF. As DNA, the CDR3 is TGCGCCAGCAGCGCCCGGACAGGGAACACCGGGGAGCTGTTTTTT. The chain employs TRBV5-1 and TRBJ2-2; 7 bases align to TRBD1. V trimming: 4 bases; J trimming: 1 base; junction bases outside the gene matches: 4. This CDR3 spans 15 amino acids. The germline V gene encodes CDR1 SGHRS and CDR2 YFSETQ.

V usage is TRBV6-1 and J usage is TRBJ2-1; TRBD1 might be the D (6 bases). This CDR3 contains 16 residues. Germline V gene data show CDR1 as MNHNS and CDR2 as SASEGT. V was shortened by 3 bases and J by 0 bases, with 12 bases between the two germline ends. The CDR3 reads CASSDFRGSSYNEQFF. CDR3 nucleotide sequence: TGTGCCAGCAGTGACTTCAGGGGAAGCTCCTACAATGAGCAGTTCTTC.

This rearrangement joins TRBV12-3 or TRBV12-4 to TRBJ2-3; TRBD2 aligns across 8 bases. The CDR3 consists of 13 residues. V dropped 9 bases and J dropped 6; count of bases not matched to a gene: 8. The CDR3 loop reads CASSGDASDTQYF. The CDR3 coding sequence is TGTGCCAGTAGCGGGGACGCATCCGATACGCAGTATTTT.

The chain carries TRBV27 and TRBJ1-2; 11 bases line up with TRBD1. Germline V gene data show CDR1 as MNHEY and CDR2 as SMNVEV (reference sequence). The length of the CDR3 is 16 residues. The V gene end was trimmed by 5 bases and the J gene end by 3 bases; junction bases not matched to a gene: 8. CDR3 residues: CASSLGQGASYYGYTF. The CDR3 bases are TGTGCCAGCAGTCTTGGACAGGGGGCTAGTTACTATGGCTACACCTTC.

This chain connects TRBV6-5 to TRBJ1-2; 8 nucleotides align to TRBD1. Germline loops: CDR1 MNHEY, CDR2 SVGAGI. J gave up 4 bases and V 5 bases, and 6 bases lay outside the gene matches. CDR3 size: 14 residues. In nucleotides, the CDR3 is TGTGCCAGCAGTCCGGACAGGGTGTCCTATGGCTACACCTTC. Translation: CASSPDRVSYGYTF.

The chain couples TRBV7-8 to TRBJ1-5; D uncertain. Trimming stripped 4 bases from V and 4 bases from J, with 8 bases between. Per germline, CDR1 SGHVS and CDR2 FQNEAQ. This CDR3 comprises 13 residues. The CDR3 region is CASSSTRNQPQHF. For the CDR3, the DNA is TGTGCCAGCAGCTCCACACGGAATCAGCCCCAGCATTTT.